The 26 T cell receptor beta chains listed next were all sequenced from one sample in a study of blood T cell repertoires in COVID-19. Sequenced by immunoSEQ multiplex PCR; TCRdb stores in-frame clones only, minus some. The table records under 150,000 clones, roughly nine tenths of them present only once. Sequencing used peripheral blood. These receptors all stem from a woman in her fifties or sixties with active COVID-19.

The chain has TRBV12-3 or TRBV12-4 and TRBJ1-2; TRBD1 aligns across 9 bases. The CDR3 has 13 amino acids. The J segment lost 7 bases and the V segment lost 5 bases, leaving 5 bases of the junction unmatched. CDR3 region: CASSEGQGSGYTF. The DNA for the CDR3 is TGTGCCAGCAGTGAAGGACAGGGGTCTGGCTACACCTTC.

J is TRBJ2-5 and V is TRBV30, with TRBD2 as a possible D gene (5 bases). V lost 3 bases, J lost 5 bases, and 16 bases lay in between. CDR1 is GTSNPN and CDR2 is SVGIG in the germline V gene (reference sequence). This CDR3 has 14 residues. CDR3 in DNA: TGTGCCTGGAGCACCATCGGAGGAAATGAGACCCAGTACTTC. It codes for CAWSTIGGNETQYF.

This clone was recorded once. V gene TRBV5-1 combines with J gene TRBJ1-6; no clear D gene. The CDR3 covers 18 residues. Germline lookup yields CDR1 SGHRS and CDR2 YFSETQ. Trimming left V 0 bases short and J 0 bases short, with 13 bases between. Written as DNA, the CDR3 is TGCGCCAGCAGCTTGGAGTGGAGAGGGAGCTCCTATAATTCACCCCTCCACTTT. As protein: CASSLEWRGSSYNSPLHF. The complete variable domain, with remaining parts taken from reference TRBV5-1 and TRBJ1-6, reads KAGVTQTPRYLIKTRGQQVTLSCSPISGHRSVSWYQQTPGQGLQFLFEYFSETQRNKGNFPGRFSGRQFSNSRSEMNVSTLELGDSALYLCASSLEWRGSSYNSPLHFGNGTRLTVT.

The chain uses TRBV24-1 and TRBJ2-3, with TRBD1 matching 7 bases. V shed 3 bases, J shed 0 bases, and the junction held 5 bases outside the gene matches. The germline V gene encodes CDR1 KGHDR and CDR2 SFDVKD. This CDR3 has 16 residues. This CDR3 reads CATSDAKTGSTDTQYF. CDR3 in DNA: TGTGCCACCAGTGATGCAAAGACAGGGAGCACAGATACGCAGTATTTT.

The gene calls are TRBV5-6 and TRBJ2-5; 11 nucleotides agree with TRBD1. V was pared by 0 bases and J by 5 bases, with 9 bases of the junction left unmatched. Germline CDR1 and CDR2: SGHDT and YYEEEE. This CDR3 has 17 residues. The CDR3 sequence: CASSLVPGTGGRETQYF. Here the CDR3 DNA reads TGTGCCAGCAGCTTGGTTCCCGGGACAGGGGGGAGGGAGACCCAGTACTTC.

This chain joins TRBV3-1 (or the pseudogene TRBV3-2) and TRBJ2-3, with 14 bases that match TRBD2. Unmatched junction bases numbered 11, after V lost 5 bases and J lost 4 bases. The V gene's germline CDR1 is LGHDT and CDR2 YNNKEL (reference sequence). The CDR3 covers 18 residues. DNA for the CDR3: TGTGCCAGCAGCGAGATCCCCGGACTAGCGGGAGGTCCAGATACGCAGTATTTT. This codes for CASSEIPGLAGGPDTQYF.

The chain recombines TRBV6-2 or TRBV6-3 with TRBJ2-1; 15 nucleotides line up with TRBD2. The CDR3 covers 19 residues. Trimming at V came to 4 bases and at J to 10 bases, leaving 17 bases not matched to a gene. Germline V gene lookup returns CDR1 MNHEY and CDR2 SVGEGT. CDR3 protein: CASSSWGRGLAGGGKEQFF. In nucleotides, the CDR3 is TGTGCCAGCAGTTCGTGGGGCCGGGGACTAGCGGGGGGAGGAAAAGAGCAGTTCTTC.

The chain has TRBV28 and TRBJ2-3, with 7 bases identical to TRBD1. The CDR3 is 15 residues long. Germline V gene data show CDR1 as MDHEN and CDR2 as SYDVKM. Germline trimming cut 3 bases from V and 4 bases from J; bases unmatched to any gene: 7. Written as DNA, the CDR3 is TGTGCCAGCAGTTTTGAGGGCAGGGGGTCAGATACGCAGTATTTT. Translated, it gives CASSFEGRGSDTQYF. Full variable domain (outside the CDR3, taken from reference TRBV28 and TRBJ2-3): DVKVTQSSRYLVKRTGEKVFLECVQDMDHENMFWYRQDPGLGLRLIYFSYDVKMKEKGDIPEGYSVSREKKERFSLILESASTNQTSMYLCASSFEGRGSDTQYFGPGTRLTVL.

This clone was observed once. The chain couples TRBV9 to TRBJ2-7; 8 positions agree with TRBD2. The V gene end was trimmed by 0 bases and the J gene end by 2 bases; junction bases not matched to a gene: 7. The CDR3 is 16 amino acids. Germline CDR1 is SGDLS and CDR2 is YYNGEE. CDR3 loop: CASSVDSTSGTYEQYF. The DNA of the CDR3 is TGTGCCAGCAGCGTAGACAGCACTAGCGGTACCTACGAGCAGTACTTC.

The gene calls are TRBV28 and TRBJ2-7, with D perhaps TRBD2 (5 bases). Germline CDR1 is MDHEN and CDR2 is SYDVKM. With 6 bases removed from V and 4 bases from J, the gap between germline ends came to 13 bases. This CDR3 contains 13 residues. The CDR3 bases are TGTGCCAGCAGCCTACTAGATATTTACGAGCAGTACTTC. Residues: CASSLLDIYEQYF.

This clone was seen more than once but under ten times. The genes are TRBV12-3 or TRBV12-4 and TRBJ1-3, with D unresolved. Trimming cost V 3 bases and J 0 bases, with 3 bases left between them. This CDR3 region has 13 residues. Here the CDR3 DNA reads TGTGCCAGCAGTTTCCACTCTGGAAACACCATATATTTT. Translating it yields CASSFHSGNTIYF.

The rearrangement joins TRBV5-1 to TRBJ1-2, with D uncertain. The germline V and J ends were trimmed by 3 bases and 0 bases, with 9 bases remaining between them. Germline CDR1 SGHRS, CDR2 YFSETQ. The CDR3 has 14 residues. This CDR3 reads CASSSQDSNYGYTF. CDR3 DNA: TGCGCCAGCAGCTCCCAGGATTCTAACTATGGCTACACCTTC.

This chain connects TRBV27 to TRBJ2-5, with D perhaps TRBD1 (6 bases). The CDR3 is 16 residues long. Looked up from germline, CDR1 is MNHEY and CDR2 is SMNVEV (reference sequence). V was trimmed by 2 bases and J by 3 bases, leaving 16 bases between them. In nucleotides, the CDR3 is TGTGCCAGCAGTTTACGGAACAGGGTAGGCAAAGAGACCCAGTACTTC. Its protein is CASSLRNRVGKETQYF.

CDR3 sequence: CASSSVTNGSYEQYF. Written as DNA, the CDR3 is TGTGCCAGCAGTTCCGTAACTAACGGGAGTTACGAGCAGTACTTC. The V and J genes are TRBV6-2 or TRBV6-3 and TRBJ2-7; TRBD2 might be the D (6 bases). The CDR3 loop spans 15 amino acids. Trimming removed 4 bases from V and 4 bases from J, with 17 bases in between. The V gene's germline CDR1 is MNHEY and CDR2 SVGEGT.

This chain joins TRBV5-4 and TRBJ1-2, with a tentative D call TRBD1 (6 bases). Trimming left V 0 bases short and J 6 bases short, with 12 bases between. The germline V gene encodes CDR1 SGHNT and CDR2 YYREEE (reference sequence). There are 14 residues in the CDR3. CDR3: CASSLEAGADGYTF. Written as DNA, the CDR3 is TGTGCCAGCAGCTTGGAGGCGGGGGCGGATGGCTACACCTTC.

This chain joins TRBV27 and TRBJ2-1; a possible D gene is TRBD2 (5 bases). The CDR3 sequence is 17 residues long. Trimming stripped 5 bases from V and 2 bases from J, with 19 bases between. Looked up from germline, CDR1 is MNHEY and CDR2 is SMNVEV (reference sequence). CDR3 sequence: CASSTVRVASTYNEQFF. The CDR3, as DNA: TGTGCCAGCAGTACCGTGAGAGTAGCGAGTACCTACAATGAGCAGTTCTTC.

The chain joins TRBV4-2 to TRBJ2-7; 7 bases map to TRBD1. V was clipped by 1 base and J by 4 bases; unmatched bases: 10. Germline lookup yields CDR1 LGHNA and CDR2 YNFKEQ. The CDR3 runs to 16 residues. CDR3 protein: CASSQATTPGGYEQYF. The CDR3 DNA is TGTGCCAGCAGCCAAGCCACAACGCCAGGGGGATACGAGCAGTACTTC.

Written as DNA, the CDR3 is TGTGCCAGCAGACCTACTAGCGGGAGAGTTTACACCGGGGAGCTGTTTTTT. This sequence encodes CASRPTSGRVYTGELFF. The chain employs TRBV28 and TRBJ2-2, with TRBD2 identical over 11 bases. The CDR3 is 17 amino acids. Germline V lookup: CDR1 MDHEN, CDR2 SYDVKM. V trimming: 6 bases; J trimming: 3 bases; junction bases outside the gene matches: 9. The variable domain in full, completed from reference TRBV28 and TRBJ2-2, reads DVKVTQSSRYLVKRTGEKVFLECVQDMDHENMFWYRQDPGLGLRLIYFSYDVKMKEKGDIPEGYSVSREKKERFSLILESASTNQTSMYLCASRPTSGRVYTGELFFGEGSRLTVL.

The rearrangement joins TRBV29-1 to TRBJ1-6; TRBD1 matches 7 bases. J was trimmed by 6 bases and V by 5 bases; bases with no gene match: 7. Germline V gene lookup returns CDR1 SQVTM and CDR2 ANQGSEA. The CDR3 extends over 14 amino acids. Here the CDR3 DNA reads TGCAGCGTTCGCGCTGGACAGGTTAATTCACCCCTCCACTTT. Its protein is CSVRAGQVNSPLHF.

Here the CDR3 DNA reads TGTGCCAGCAGCCTAAAGCGGGAGCGGGGAGAGACCCAGTACTTC. It is translated as CASSLKRERGETQYF. J is TRBJ2-5 and V is TRBV3-1 (or the pseudogene TRBV3-2), with TRBD2 matching 8 bases. Losses at the gene ends were 4 bases for V and 4 bases for J; bases not matched to a gene: 8. The CDR3 extends over 15 amino acids. In germline, CDR1 is LGHDT, CDR2 YNNKEL (reference sequence).

V gene TRBV4-1 combines with J gene TRBJ2-7; possible D gene TRBD2, 5 bases. Per the germline V gene, CDR1 is MGHRA and CDR2 is YSYEKL. The CDR3 is made up of 14 amino acids. V lost 1 base and J lost 0, with 7 bases in between. The CDR3 loop is CASSQGGPSYEQYF. The CDR3 DNA reads TGCGCCAGCAGCCAAGGAGGGCCCTCCTACGAGCAGTACTTC.

The chain is built from TRBV19 and TRBJ2-7, with TRBD1 matching 7 bases. Germline assignment: CDR1 LNHDA and CDR2 SQIVND (reference sequence). V lost 5 bases to trimming and J lost 2 bases; unmatched junction nucleotides: 3. The CDR3 consists of 13 residues. The CDR3 DNA sequence: TGTGCCAGTAGTCCTGGGACAGCCTACGAGCAGTACTTC. This gives the protein CASSPGTAYEQYF. Using reference TRBV19 and TRBJ2-7 for the parts outside the CDR3, the full variable domain is DGGITQSPKYLFRKEGQNVTLSCEQNLNHDAMYWYRQDPGQGLRLIYYSQIVNDFQKGDIAEGYSVSREKKESFPLTVTSAQKNPTAFYLCASSPGTAYEQYFGPGTRLTVT.

The chain recombines TRBV6-5 with TRBJ2-1, with 11 bases lining up with TRBD2. The ends lost 6 bases at V and 7 bases at J; junction bases unmatched: 2. The CDR3 contains 13 residues. From germline, CDR1 is MNHEY and CDR2 SVGAGI. CDR3 bases: TGTGCCAGCAGGCGGACTAGCGGGAATGAGCAGTTCTTC. Its translation: CASRRTSGNEQFF.

V gene TRBV18 combines with J gene TRBJ2-1; 7 nucleotides agree with TRBD2. This CDR3 is 12 amino acids long. Germline V gives CDR1 KGHSH, CDR2 LQKENI. The ends lost 6 bases at V and 8 bases at J; junction bases unmatched: 4. CDR3 residues: CASSRGRDEQFF. The CDR3 DNA follows: TGTGCCAGCTCCCGTGGGAGGGATGAGCAGTTCTTC.

This chain uses TRBV23-1 with TRBJ2-4; 11 bases align to TRBD2. TRBV23-1 is labeled an ORF, and its function is uncertain. The CDR3 covers 18 residues. V lost 2 bases and J lost 2; bases outside the gene matches: 8. The CDR3 nucleotides are TGCGCCAGCAGTCAAGTAAACCCTAGCGGGAGGACCAAAAACATTCAGTACTTC. Protein: CASSQVNPSGRTKNIQYF.

The J gene is TRBJ2-3, the V gene TRBV5-1, with TRBD2 matching over 10 bases. CDR1 and CDR2 from the germline V gene are SGHRS and YFSETQ. V trimming: 5 bases; J trimming: 2 bases; junction bases outside the gene matches: 2. CDR3 size: 14 residues. The CDR3 coding sequence is TGCGCCAGCAGTCTAGCGGGAGCCACAGATACGCAGTATTTT. It codes for CASSLAGATDTQYF.